The following is a TCR beta chain sequence with its context. The target of this receptor is not known. There are no base qualities to consult, and no much larger clone falls within one base. The data were taken from a study of T cell changes during pregnancy in multiple sclerosis (dated by TCRdb to about 2019). Some background on the complete study: The study examined how the T cell repertoire changed over the course of pregnancy in women with multiple sclerosis.

The library was made by the immunoSEQ multiplex PCR assay. Sourced from immuneACCESS, this table was stored by TCRdb with only in-frame sequences that have V and J called. A share of the clones is absent; for the studies checked, an unresolved V gene accounts for under half, and the remainder has no known explanation. This sample is represented by fewer than 110,000 clones; roughly 92% of them were singletons. Of the sample, roughly 0.93% falls within the top ten clones. V and J are trimmed by 1 base and 2 bases, and the gene matches miss 5 bases of the junction. From the cysteine up to the phenylalanine, the CDR3 has a length of 16 residues. Solely the CDR3 DNA is kept, with 48 bases framed from the first base. In the germline V gene, CDR1 corresponds to MDHEN and CDR2 to SYDVKM.

The chain is assembled from TRBV28 and TRBJ1-3; 7 bases in the junction line up with TRBD1. The TCR originated in a female donor with multiple sclerosis, enrolled in a pregnancy study. The sequencing here drew on peripheral blood, taken after pregnancy. DNA sequence: TGTGCCAGCAGTTTATTTCGCAGGGGGGCTGGAAACACCATATATTTT. This encodes CASSLFRRGAGNTIYF.